The present TCR beta chain was sequenced within a study of T cell repertoires in cytomegalovirus infection. TCRdb re-derived calls from the reads in MiXCR, one entry per CDR3 protein. There are approximately 550,000 distinct CDR3 sequences in the sample; about 15% occur only once, and more than 20% lies in the top ten. In its sample, this clonotype was seen many times. The sample taken for sequencing was CD8+ T cells from PBMCs. The origin of this receptor is a human donor in good health (CMV status not recorded). Some clones in this sample may be carry-over from other donors' samples.

The CDR3 region has the DNA TGTGCCAGCAGTTTTGAGGGGTTGGGGACTAGCGCCAACAATGAGCAGTTCTTC. This translates into CASSFEGLGTSANNEQFF. The chain recombines TRBV12-3 or TRBV12-4 with TRBJ2-1, with TRBD2 matching 10 bases. The V gene end was trimmed by 3 bases and the J gene end by 5 bases; junction bases not matched to a gene: 13. The CDR3 has 18 residues.